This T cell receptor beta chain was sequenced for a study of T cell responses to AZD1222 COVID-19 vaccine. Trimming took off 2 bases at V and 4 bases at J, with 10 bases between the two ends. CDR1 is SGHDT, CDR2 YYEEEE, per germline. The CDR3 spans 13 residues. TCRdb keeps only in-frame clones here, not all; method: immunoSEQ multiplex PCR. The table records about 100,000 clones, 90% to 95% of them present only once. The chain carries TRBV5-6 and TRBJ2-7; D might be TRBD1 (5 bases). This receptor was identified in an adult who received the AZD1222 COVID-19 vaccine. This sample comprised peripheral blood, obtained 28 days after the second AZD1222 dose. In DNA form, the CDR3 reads TGTGCCAGCAGCTTTAGGACACAGTACGAGCAGTACTTC. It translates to CASSFRTQYEQYF.